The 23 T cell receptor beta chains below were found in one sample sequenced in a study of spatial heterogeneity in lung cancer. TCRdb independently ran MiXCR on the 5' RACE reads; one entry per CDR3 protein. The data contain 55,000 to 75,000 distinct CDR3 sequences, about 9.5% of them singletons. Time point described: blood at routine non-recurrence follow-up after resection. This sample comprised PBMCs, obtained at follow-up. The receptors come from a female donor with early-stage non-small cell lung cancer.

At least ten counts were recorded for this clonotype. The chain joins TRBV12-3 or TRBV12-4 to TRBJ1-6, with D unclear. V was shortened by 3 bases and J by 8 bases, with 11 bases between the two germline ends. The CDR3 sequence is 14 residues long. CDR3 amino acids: CASSFTEVDSPLHF. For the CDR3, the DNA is TGTGCCAGCAGTTTTACAGAAGTTGATTCACCCCTCCACTTT.

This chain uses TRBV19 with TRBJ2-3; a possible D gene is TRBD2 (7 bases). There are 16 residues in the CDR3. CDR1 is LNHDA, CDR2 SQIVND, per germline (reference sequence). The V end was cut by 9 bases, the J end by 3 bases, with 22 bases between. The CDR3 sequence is CASQSWGGRVTDTQYF. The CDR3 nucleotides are TGTGCCAGCCAATCTTGGGGGGGCCGGGTAACAGATACGCAGTATTTT. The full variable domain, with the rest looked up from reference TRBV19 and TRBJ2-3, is DGGITQSPKYLFRKEGQNVTLSCEQNLNHDAMYWYRQDPGQGLRLIYYSQIVNDFQKGDIAEGYSVSREKKESFPLTVTSAQKNPTAFYLCASQSWGGRVTDTQYFGPGTRLTVL.

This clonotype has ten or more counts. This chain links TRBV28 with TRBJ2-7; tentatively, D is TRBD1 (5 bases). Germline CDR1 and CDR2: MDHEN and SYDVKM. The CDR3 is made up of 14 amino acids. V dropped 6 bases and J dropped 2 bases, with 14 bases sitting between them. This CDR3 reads CASRSQGQTYEQYF. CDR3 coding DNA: TGTGCCAGCAGATCTCAGGGTCAGACCTACGAGCAGTACTTC.

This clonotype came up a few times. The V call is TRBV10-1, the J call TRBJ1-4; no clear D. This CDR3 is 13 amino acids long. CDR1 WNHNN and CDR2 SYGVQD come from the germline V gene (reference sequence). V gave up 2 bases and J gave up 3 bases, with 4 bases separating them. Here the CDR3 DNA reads TGCGCCAGCAGTGAGACAGCTAATGAAAAACTGTTTTTT. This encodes CASSETANEKLFF.

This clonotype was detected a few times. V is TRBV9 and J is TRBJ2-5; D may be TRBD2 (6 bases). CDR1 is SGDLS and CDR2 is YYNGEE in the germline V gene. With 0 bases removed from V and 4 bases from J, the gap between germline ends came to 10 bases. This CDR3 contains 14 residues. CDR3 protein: CASSVATGVETQYF. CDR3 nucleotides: TGTGCCAGCAGCGTAGCTACGGGGGTAGAGACCCAGTACTTC.

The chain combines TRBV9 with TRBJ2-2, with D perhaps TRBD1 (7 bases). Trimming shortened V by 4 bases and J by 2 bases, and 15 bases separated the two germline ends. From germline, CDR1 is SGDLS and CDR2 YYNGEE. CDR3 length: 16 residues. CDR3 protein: CASSQGGGPNTGELFF. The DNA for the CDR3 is TGTGCCAGCAGCCAGGGGGGAGGCCCTAACACCGGGGAGCTGTTTTTT.

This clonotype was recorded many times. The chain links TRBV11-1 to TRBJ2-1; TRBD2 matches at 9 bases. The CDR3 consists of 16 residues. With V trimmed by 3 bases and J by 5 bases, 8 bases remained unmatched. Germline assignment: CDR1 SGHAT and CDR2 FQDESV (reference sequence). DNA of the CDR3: TGTGCCAGCAGCTTCGGAGCTAGCGGGGACCACAATGAGCAGTTCTTC. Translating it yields CASSFGASGDHNEQFF. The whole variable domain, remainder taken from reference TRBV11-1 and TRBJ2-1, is EAEVAQSPRYKITEKSQAVAFWCDPISGHATLYWYRQILGQGPELLVQFQDESVVDDSQLPKDRFSAERLKGVDSTLKIQPAELGDSAMYLCASSFGASGDHNEQFFGPGTRLTVL.

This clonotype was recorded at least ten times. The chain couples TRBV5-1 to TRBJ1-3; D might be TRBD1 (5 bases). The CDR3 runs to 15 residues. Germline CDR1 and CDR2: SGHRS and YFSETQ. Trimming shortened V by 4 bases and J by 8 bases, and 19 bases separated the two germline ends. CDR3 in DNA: TGCGCCAGCAGCCGAGTGGGACCCGCCTCGGACACCATATATTTT. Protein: CASSRVGPASDTIYF.

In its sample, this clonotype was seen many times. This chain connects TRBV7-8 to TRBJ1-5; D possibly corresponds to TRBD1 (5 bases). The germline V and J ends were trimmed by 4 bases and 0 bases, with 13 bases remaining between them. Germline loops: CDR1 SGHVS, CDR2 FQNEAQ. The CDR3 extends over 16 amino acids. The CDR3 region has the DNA TGTGCCAGCAGCTCGAGAATGGGGCTTAGCAATCAGCCCCAGCATTTT. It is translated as CASSSRMGLSNQPQHF.

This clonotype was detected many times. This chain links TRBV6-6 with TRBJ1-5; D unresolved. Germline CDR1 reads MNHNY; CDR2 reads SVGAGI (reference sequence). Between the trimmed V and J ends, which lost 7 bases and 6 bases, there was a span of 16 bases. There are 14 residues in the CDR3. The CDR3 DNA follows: TGTGCCAGCAATTCAGGTAGTCGACTTCAGCCCCAGCATTTT. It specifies CASNSGSRLQPQHF.

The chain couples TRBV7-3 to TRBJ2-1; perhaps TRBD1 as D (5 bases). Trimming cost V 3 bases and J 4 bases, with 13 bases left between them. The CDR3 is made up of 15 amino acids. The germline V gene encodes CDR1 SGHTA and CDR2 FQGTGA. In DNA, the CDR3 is TGTGCCAGCAGCTTTTGGCAGGGCGCGTACAATGAGCAGTTCTTC. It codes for CASSFWQGAYNEQFF.

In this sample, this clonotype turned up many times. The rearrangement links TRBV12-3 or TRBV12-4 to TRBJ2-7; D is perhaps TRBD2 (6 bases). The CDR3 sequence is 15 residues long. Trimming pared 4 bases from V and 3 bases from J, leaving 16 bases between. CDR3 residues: CASSSPGTGDYEQYF. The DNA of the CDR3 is TGTGCCAGCAGTTCCCCCGGGACTGGGGACTACGAGCAGTACTTC.

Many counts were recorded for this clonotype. For the CDR3, the DNA is TGTGCCAGCAGCTTAGTCATGGAAGGGGCAGATACGCAGTATTTT. It codes for CASSLVMEGADTQYF. The chain links TRBV7-9 to TRBJ2-3, with D maybe TRBD1 (5 bases). This CDR3 contains 15 residues. Per germline, CDR1 SEHNR and CDR2 FQNEAQ (reference sequence). With 1 base removed from V and 4 bases from J, the gap between germline ends came to 12 bases.

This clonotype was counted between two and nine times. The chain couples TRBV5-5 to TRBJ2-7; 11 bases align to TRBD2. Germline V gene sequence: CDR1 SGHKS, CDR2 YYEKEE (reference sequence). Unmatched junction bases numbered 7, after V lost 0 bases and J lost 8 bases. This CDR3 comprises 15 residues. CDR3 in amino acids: CASSLGLAGPTKQYF. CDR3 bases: TGTGCCAGCAGCTTGGGACTAGCGGGGCCAACTAAGCAGTACTTC.

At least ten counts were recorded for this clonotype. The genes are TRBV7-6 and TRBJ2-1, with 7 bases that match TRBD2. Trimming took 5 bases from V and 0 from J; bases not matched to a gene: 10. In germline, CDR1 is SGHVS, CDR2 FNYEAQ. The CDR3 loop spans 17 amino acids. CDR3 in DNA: TGTGCCAGCAGCCTAAAGGGAGGGGCTAGCTCCTACAATGAGCAGTTCTTC. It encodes CASSLKGGASSYNEQFF.

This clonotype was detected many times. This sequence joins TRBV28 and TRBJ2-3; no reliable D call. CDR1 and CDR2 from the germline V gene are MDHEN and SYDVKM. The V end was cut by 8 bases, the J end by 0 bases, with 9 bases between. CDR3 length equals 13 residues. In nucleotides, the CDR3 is TGTGCCAGCGGAAACCCTAGCACAGATACGCAGTATTTT. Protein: CASGNPSTDTQYF.

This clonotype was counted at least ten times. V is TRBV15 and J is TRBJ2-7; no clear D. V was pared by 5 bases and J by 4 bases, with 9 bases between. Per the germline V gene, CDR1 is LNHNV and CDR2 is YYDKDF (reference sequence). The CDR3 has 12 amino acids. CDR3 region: CATSVGNYEQYF. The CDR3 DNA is TGTGCCACCAGCGTTGGGAATTACGAGCAGTACTTC.

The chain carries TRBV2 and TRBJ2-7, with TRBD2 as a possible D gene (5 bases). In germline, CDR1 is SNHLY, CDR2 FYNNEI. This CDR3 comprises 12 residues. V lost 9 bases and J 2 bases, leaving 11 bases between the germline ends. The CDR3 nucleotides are TGTGCCAGTTCGGGGTCGACCTACGAGCAGTACTTC. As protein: CASSGSTYEQYF.

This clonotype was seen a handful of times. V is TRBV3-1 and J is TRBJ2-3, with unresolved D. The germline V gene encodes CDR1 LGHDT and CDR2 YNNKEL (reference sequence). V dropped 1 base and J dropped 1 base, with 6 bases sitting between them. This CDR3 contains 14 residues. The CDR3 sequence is CASSQGGRTDTQYF. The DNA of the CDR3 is TGTGCCAGCAGCCAAGGTGGGCGCACAGATACGCAGTATTTT.

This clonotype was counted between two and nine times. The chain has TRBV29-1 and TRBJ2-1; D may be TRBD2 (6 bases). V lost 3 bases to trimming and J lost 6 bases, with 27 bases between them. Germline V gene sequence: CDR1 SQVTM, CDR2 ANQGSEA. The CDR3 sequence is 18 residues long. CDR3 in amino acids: CSVDRRGILQMGPNEQFF. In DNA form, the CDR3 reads TGCAGCGTTGACCGGCGGGGTATATTACAAATGGGGCCCAATGAGCAGTTCTTC.

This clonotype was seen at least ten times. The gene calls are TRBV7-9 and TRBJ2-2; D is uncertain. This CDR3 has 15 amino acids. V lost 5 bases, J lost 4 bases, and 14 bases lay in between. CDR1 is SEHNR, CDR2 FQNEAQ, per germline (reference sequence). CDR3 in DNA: TGTGCCAGCAGCACACGGCGGACGTTCACCGGGGAGCTGTTTTTT. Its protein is CASSTRRTFTGELFF.

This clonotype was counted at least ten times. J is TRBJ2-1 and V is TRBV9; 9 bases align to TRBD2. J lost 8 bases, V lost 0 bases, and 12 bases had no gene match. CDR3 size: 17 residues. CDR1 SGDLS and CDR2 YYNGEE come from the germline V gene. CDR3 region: CASSVDEFSGSIYEQFF. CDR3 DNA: TGTGCCAGCAGCGTAGATGAGTTTAGCGGGAGTATCTATGAGCAGTTCTTC.

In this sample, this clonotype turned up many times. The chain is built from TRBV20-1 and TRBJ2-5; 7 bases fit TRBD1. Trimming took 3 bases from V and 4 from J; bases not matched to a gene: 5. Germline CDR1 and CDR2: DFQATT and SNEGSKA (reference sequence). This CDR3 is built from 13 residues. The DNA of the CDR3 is TGCAGTGCTAGCAGGACAGGAGGAGAGACCCAGTACTTC. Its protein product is CSASRTGGETQYF.